This TCR beta chain was sequenced for a study of cytomegalovirus exposure and HLA in healthy donors. Study outcomes and limitations: In vitro work confirmed that three CMV-associated chains recognize CMV antigens.

As regards this clone: The target antigen is unknown.

The J segment lost 2 bases and the V segment lost 5 bases, leaving 11 bases of the junction unmatched. Germline V gene data show CDR1 as LNHDA and CDR2 as SQIVND (reference sequence). There are 16 residues in the CDR3. Produced via immunoSEQ multiplex PCR; TCRdb's table is partial and in-frame only. The sample shows a few hundred thousand clones, 90% to 95% of them seen only once. The chain combines TRBV19 with TRBJ2-7, with TRBD1 matching over 8 bases. The sequenced material came from PBMCs. The receptor comes from a woman younger than 35 in good health and CMV-seronegative. CDR3 sequence reads: CASSPTRTGNPYEQYF. The CDR3 DNA reads as TGTGCCAGTAGTCCGACCCGGACAGGGAACCCCTACGAGCAGTACTTC.